This T cell receptor (beta chain) was identified during a study of cytotoxic CD8 clonotypes in ibrutinib-treated CLL. Germline V gene lookup returns CDR1 MDHEN and CDR2 SYDVKM. Trimming pared 6 bases from V and 1 base from J, leaving 15 bases between. This CDR3 region has 15 residues. On this clone: Its matching antigen is unknown.

Study observations and caveats: The clonality went up when patients responded to ibrutinib and dropped back toward baseline at progression. Contraction or stability on treatment was seen for public clonotypes, which were uncommon.

Repertoires were generated with immunoSEQ multiplex PCR, while TCRdb's copy carries only in-frame clones and drops some. The table includes about 17,000 clones, roughly four fifths detected once. The V gene is TRBV28, the J gene TRBJ1-1; D is possibly TRBD1 (6 bases). The clonotype originates from a human donor with chronic lymphocytic leukemia. The source material was PBMCs, sampled before ibrutinib treatment. CDR3 protein: CASSRSGHRNTEAFF. Here the CDR3 DNA reads TGTGCCAGCAGCCGATCGGGACACCGGAACACTGAAGCTTTCTTT.